The clone carrying this TCR beta chain was detected ten times or more. Its antigen is not known. This sample is drawn from a study of metastatic and nonmetastatic thyroid tumors. Study information: A comparison of repertoires was made across blood and tumor or nodule tissue from malignant and benign thyroid patients.

CDR1 and CDR2 from the germline V gene are LGHNA and YNFKEQ. The CDR3 totals 13 residues. Deletions cut 0 bases from V and 0 bases from J, with 3 bases between. All patients were untreated before thyroid surgery. Authors' processing steps: The distant-metastasis classifier for papillary thyroid cancer was built from CDR3 differences across clinicopathological groups. Using MiXCR, TCRdb reanalyzed the PCR reads. These V and J calls rely on TCRdb rather than the paper's analysis. The table includes 15,000 to 20,000 clones, roughly 25% detected once. Study findings and constraints: Significantly higher TCR beta diversity was reportedly seen in malignant thyroid tumors than benign nodules, in blood and tumor.

The TCR originated in a female donor with papillary thyroid cancer or a benign thyroid nodule (not recorded which). Some clones in this sample may be carry-over from other donors' samples. V is TRBV4-2 and J is TRBJ2-7; no reliable D call. What was sequenced was tumor tissue. The chain's CDR3 is CASSQDLSYEQYF. The CDR3 DNA reads TGTGCCAGCAGCCAAGACCTCTCCTACGAGCAGTACTTC.